The table lists the clone carrying this T cell receptor (beta chain) with a few counts. Antigen unknown. From the germline J gene comes the end of the CDR3, since the read stops 3 residues before it. TCRdb keeps only in-frame clones here, not all; method: immunoSEQ multiplex PCR. The profile covers 50,000 or so clones, none occurring a single time. The CDR3 has 17 residues. CDR1 is SGHVS and CDR2 is FQNEAQ in the germline V gene. Trimming left V 5 bases short and J 0 bases short, with 14 bases between. These data originate in a study of T cell clonality in common variable immunodeficiency. Study conclusions and caveats: Reportedly, TCR beta sequences from common variable immunodeficiency showed fewer deletions and N-nucleotide insertions. Compared with controls, CVID subjects had fewer shared TCRbeta clones.

This receptor was obtained from a person between 18 and 75 years old in good health. Sequenced: peripheral blood mononuclear cells. The J gene is TRBJ1-6, the V gene TRBV7-8; a weak D match, TRBD1 (6 bases). The CDR3 DNA, read in part, is TGTGCCAGCAGCCCGAGGGGGGGCGCCTCCTATAATTCACCC. Its translation: CASSPRGGASYNSP. The full CDR3 is CASSPRGGASYNSPLHF.